The source of this T cell receptor (beta chain) is a study of lymphopenia after photon versus proton radiotherapy (dated by TCRdb to the late 2010s). A note on the overall study: The immunological effects of photon versus proton radiation therapy were compared in patients with gastrointestinal tumors who developed high-grade lymphopenia. The cohort included more than 15 patients with gastrointestinal tumors who developed lymphopenia after receiving either photon or proton therapy. The goal of the study was to characterize the differences between the two radiation modalities in how they affect the immune system.

Taken from cysteine to phenylalanine, the CDR3 has 16 residues. The read is trimmed to its CDR3 DNA, 48 bases read in frame from base 1. Based on the germline V gene, the CDR1 and CDR2 sequences are MNHNS and SASEGT. V is clipped by 4 bases and J by 2 bases, and the sequence between their germline boundaries is 17 bases long. Libraries came from the immunoSEQ multiplex PCR assay. T cell repertoires were profiled by deep sequencing of rearranged TCR beta loci, alongside multiparametric flow cytometry. In its TCRdb copy, this immuneACCESS table keeps in-frame sequences only and misses some clones. Where compared with another copy, unresolved V genes explain less than half of these, and the others have no known cause. This sample has about 24,000 clones in its table, and over 80% of those were observed once. About 20% of the sample comes from the top ten. With regard to this clone: Its antigen is not yet known. Base qualities are missing; no much larger clone stands one base away.

The investigation overall reported the following: Relative stability during treatment was observed in proton-treated patients, whereas loss of naive T cells and TCR diversity and gain of effector/memory populations were observed in photon-treated patients. The authors looked at the survival association only in patients who died, and they framed better survival with proton therapy as a possibility rather than a demonstrated result. After the lymphocyte count nadir, oligoclonal expansion, especially of CD8+ Temra cells, was observed in photon-treated repertoires, and the drop in diversity was driven by this expansion. Across the cohort, an inverse correlation was found between a larger post-nadir drop in TCR diversity and overall survival time among patients who died.

This receptor was identified in a woman in her sixties or seventies with pancreatic cancer. Specimen: peripheral blood, collected from a patient treated with proton-based radiotherapy. The chain links TRBV6-1 with TRBJ1-2, with a weak D call of TRBD1 (6 bases match). The CDR3 protein: CASSVRSQGRNYGYTF. The sequence in DNA is TGTGCCAGCAGTGTACGGTCACAGGGAAGGAACTATGGCTACACCTTC.